The 16 T cell receptor beta chains below were found in one sample sequenced in a study of OX40 agonist ivuxolimab in advanced cancers. The assay was immunoSEQ multiplex PCR, and TCRdb's table has in-frame clones only and misses some. The profile shows 70,000 or so clones, 70% to 90% of them singletons. The sample consisted of CD4+ or CD8+ T cells sorted from blood, taken in a trial of the OX40 agonist ivuxolimab. Receptors were obtained from an adult with an advanced solid tumor such as melanoma, head and neck, liver or kidney cancer.

The chain couples TRBV11-2 to TRBJ2-2, with D possibly TRBD2 on 5 matching bases. The CDR3 length is 16 residues. The V end was cut by 4 bases, the J end by 4 bases, with 16 bases between. Germline V gene sequence: CDR1 SGHAT, CDR2 FQNNGV. CDR3: CASSSTPGLITGELFF. The DNA of the CDR3 is TGTGCCAGCAGCTCGACCCCTGGACTGATCACCGGGGAGCTGTTTTTT.

This sequence joins TRBV7-6 and TRBJ2-5; 10 positions agree with TRBD2. Trimming cost V 6 bases and J 5 bases; bases outside gene matches: 3. Germline CDR1 and CDR2: SGHVS and FNYEAQ. This CDR3 has 13 residues. CDR3 nucleotides: TGTGCCAGCAGACGTAGCGGGGGGGAGACCCAGTACTTC. This translates into CASRRSGGETQYF.

The V and J genes are TRBV29-1 and TRBJ1-5; weak D call: TRBD1 (6 bases). Per the germline V gene, CDR1 is SQVTM and CDR2 is ANQGSEA. This CDR3 comprises 15 residues. V shed 6 bases and J shed 2 bases, with 17 bases lying between them. The CDR3 nucleotides read TGCAGCGTGGGAGGCTCAGGGGCCGGCAATCAGCCCCAGCATTTT. Translation gives CSVGGSGAGNQPQHF.

The chain's CDR3 is CASSQDFQREWETQYF. The DNA for the CDR3 is TGCGCCAGCAGCCAAGATTTTCAGCGGGAGTGGGAGACCCAGTACTTC. The J gene is TRBJ2-5, the V gene TRBV4-3; the match to TRBD2 covers 8 bases. This CDR3 spans 16 amino acids. Germline assignment: CDR1 LGHNA and CDR2 YSLEER. Trimming removed 0 bases from V and 5 bases from J; junction bases left unmatched: 8.

CDR3 nucleotides: TGTGCCAGCAGTGAGACGATTTACCAAGAGACCCAGTACTTC. Protein: CASSETIYQETQYF. The chain employs TRBV2 and TRBJ2-5; D is ambiguous. Germline V CDR1 and CDR2: SNHLY, FYNNEI. Deletions cut 3 bases from V and 0 bases from J, with 8 bases between. This CDR3 spans 14 amino acids. The whole variable domain, filled in from reference TRBV2 and TRBJ2-5, reads EPEVTQTPSHQVTQMGQEVILRCVPISNHLYFYWYRQILGQKVEFLVSFYNNEISEKSEIFDDQFSVERPDGSNFTLKIRSTKLEDSAMYFCASSETIYQETQYFGPGTRLLVL.

This clone has only a few counts. This rearrangement joins TRBV2 to TRBJ2-2; D possibly corresponds to TRBD2 (6 bases). The CDR3 runs 16 residues. Germline CDR1 reads SNHLY; CDR2 reads FYNNEI. V was clipped by 5 bases and J by 0 bases, with 13 bases between them. The CDR3 region is CASSKEGSPNTGELFF. The CDR3 bases are TGTGCCAGCAGTAAGGAGGGGTCCCCGAACACCGGGGAGCTGTTTTTT.

The rearrangement joins TRBV18 to TRBJ2-6; D possibly uses TRBD1 or TRBD2 (5 bases each). The germline V and J ends were trimmed by 3 bases and 3 bases, with 9 bases remaining between them. This CDR3 contains 15 residues. From germline, CDR1 is KGHSH and CDR2 LQKENI. CDR3 region: CASSPLGDGANVLTF. The CDR3 bases are TGTGCCAGCTCACCGTTGGGGGATGGGGCCAACGTCCTGACTTTC.

The rearrangement links TRBV27 to TRBJ2-2; 7 nucleotides agree with TRBD1. Losses at the gene ends were 6 bases for V and 2 bases for J; bases not matched to a gene: 6. This CDR3 spans 15 amino acids. Germline V gene lookup returns CDR1 MNHEY and CDR2 SMNVEV (reference sequence). The CDR3 spells CASRQGTVNTGELFF. CDR3 DNA: TGTGCCAGCAGACAGGGGACGGTTAACACCGGGGAGCTGTTTTTT.

V gene TRBV28 combines with J gene TRBJ2-1, with 8 nucleotides matching TRBD2. Germline values: CDR1 MDHEN, CDR2 SYDVKM. The ends lost 6 bases at V and 0 bases at J; junction bases unmatched: 4. The CDR3 covers 15 residues. The CDR3 region is CASSISGSSYNEQFF. CDR3 coding DNA: TGTGCCAGCAGCATCAGCGGGAGCTCCTACAATGAGCAGTTCTTC. The whole variable domain, remainder taken from reference TRBV28 and TRBJ2-1, is DVKVTQSSRYLVKRTGEKVFLECVQDMDHENMFWYRQDPGLGLRLIYFSYDVKMKEKGDIPEGYSVSREKKERFSLILESASTNQTSMYLCASSISGSSYNEQFFGPGTRLTVL.

The V and J genes are TRBV6-6 and TRBJ1-6; tentatively, D is TRBD1 (5 bases). CDR1 is MNHNY and CDR2 is SVGAGI in the germline V gene (reference sequence). There are 13 residues in the CDR3. Between the trimmed V and J ends, which lost 6 bases and 8 bases, there was a span of 11 bases. The CDR3 region is CASRGRDDSPLHF. The CDR3 DNA reads TGTGCCAGCAGAGGCAGGGATGATTCACCCCTCCACTTT.

V is TRBV5-1 and J is TRBJ2-3; unclear D gene. The CDR3 consists of 14 residues. V was pared by 6 bases and J by 5 bases, with 16 bases between. Germline V gene data show CDR1 as SGHRS and CDR2 as YFSETQ. The CDR3 loop is CASTQDGLGDTQYF. DNA for the CDR3: TGCGCCAGCACTCAGGACGGCCTGGGAGATACGCAGTATTTT.

V gene TRBV7-3 combines with J gene TRBJ2-5; 7 bases align to TRBD2. J was trimmed by 1 base and V by 3 bases; bases with no gene match: 5. This CDR3 contains 15 residues. Per the germline V gene, CDR1 is SGHTA and CDR2 is FQGTGA. Here the CDR3 DNA reads TGTGCCAGCAGCTTGACTGGACTAGTCCAAGAGACCCAGTACTTC. This gives the protein CASSLTGLVQETQYF.

The chain links TRBV7-2 to TRBJ2-5, with D tentatively TRBD2 (6 bases). Germline V gene lookup returns CDR1 SGHTA and CDR2 FQGNSA. V lost 5 bases and J lost 2, with 15 bases in between. There are 15 residues in the CDR3. CDR3 DNA: TGTGCCAGCAGCGCCCGGCGGGCGGGGCAAGAGACCCAGTACTTC. This translates into CASSARRAGQETQYF.

The chain combines TRBV5-6 with TRBJ2-7; D is perhaps TRBD1 (6 bases). The CDR3 covers 12 residues. Germline V gene sequence: CDR1 SGHDT, CDR2 YYEEEE. V gave up 8 bases and J gave up 6 bases, with 15 bases separating them. The CDR3 is CASRNRVGEQYF. CDR3 in DNA: TGTGCCAGTAGAAACAGGGTCGGCGAGCAGTACTTC.

V gene TRBV9 combines with J gene TRBJ2-5; D remains ambiguous. The germline gives CDR1 SGDLS, CDR2 YYNGEE. The V end was cut by 0 bases, the J end by 7 bases, with 19 bases between. The CDR3 covers 16 residues. The CDR3 DNA sequence: TGTGCCAGCAGCGTAGAGTGGCACAACACAATTGTGACCCAGTACTTC. It specifies CASSVEWHNTIVTQYF.

This clone came up a few times. This chain uses TRBV5-4 with TRBJ2-5; D gene ambiguous. Germline V gene lookup returns CDR1 SGHNT and CDR2 YYREEE (reference sequence). CDR3 length: 12 residues. V was shortened by 4 bases and J by 5 bases, with 9 bases between the two germline ends. The CDR3 reads CASSLKRETQYF. CDR3 DNA sequence: TGTGCCAGCAGCCTGAAACGGGAGACCCAGTACTTC.